This T cell receptor (beta chain) was obtained from a study of shared clonotypes between healthy human individuals. General study findings and limits: Enrolling few donors narrowed the genetic and exposure-history diversity that was represented. Non-shared clonotypes had lower generation probabilities than clonotypes shared by all four sorted-subset donors.

The CDR3 is 17 residues long. Trimming removed 1 base at V and 0 bases at J, with 15 bases between. CDR1 SGHAT and CDR2 FQNNGV come from the germline V gene. Repertoires were generated with immunoSEQ multiplex PCR, while TCRdb's copy carries only in-frame clones and drops some. This sample yields roughly 660,000 clones, of which roughly 87% are seen a single time; 34% belongs to the top ten. Worth noting for this clone: Its antigen is unidentified.

The TCR sequence derives from a young man in good health. Some clones in this sample may be carry-over from other donors' samples. The rearrangement links TRBV11-2 to TRBJ2-5; D gene unclear. Sample: memory CD8+ T cells from PBMCs. Documented subset: CD45RO+ cells pooled with CCR7-negative TemRA cells. The CDR3 region is CASSLVRPSSYQETQYF. CDR3 sequence (DNA): TGTGCCAGCAGCTTAGTTCGGCCTTCGTCGTACCAAGAGACCCAGTACTTC.